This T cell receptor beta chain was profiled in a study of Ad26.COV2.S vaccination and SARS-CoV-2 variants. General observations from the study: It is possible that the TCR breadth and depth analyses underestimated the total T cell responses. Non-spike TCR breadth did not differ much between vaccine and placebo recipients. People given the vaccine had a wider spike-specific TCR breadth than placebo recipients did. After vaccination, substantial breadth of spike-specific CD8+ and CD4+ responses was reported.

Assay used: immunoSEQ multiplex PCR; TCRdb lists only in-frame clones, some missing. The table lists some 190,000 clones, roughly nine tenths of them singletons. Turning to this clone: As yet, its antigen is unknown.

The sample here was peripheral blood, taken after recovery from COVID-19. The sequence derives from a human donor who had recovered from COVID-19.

In DNA form, the CDR3 reads TGTGCCAGTAGTATCGAGGGTTATCGGACACAGGGGGCGAGGAATGAGCAGTTCTTC. This sequence encodes CASSIEGYRTQGARNEQFF. V gene TRBV19 combines with J gene TRBJ2-1, with 9 bases identical to TRBD1. V was clipped by 3 bases and J by 7 bases; unmatched bases: 19. This CDR3 region has 19 residues. From germline, CDR1 is LNHDA and CDR2 SQIVND (reference sequence).